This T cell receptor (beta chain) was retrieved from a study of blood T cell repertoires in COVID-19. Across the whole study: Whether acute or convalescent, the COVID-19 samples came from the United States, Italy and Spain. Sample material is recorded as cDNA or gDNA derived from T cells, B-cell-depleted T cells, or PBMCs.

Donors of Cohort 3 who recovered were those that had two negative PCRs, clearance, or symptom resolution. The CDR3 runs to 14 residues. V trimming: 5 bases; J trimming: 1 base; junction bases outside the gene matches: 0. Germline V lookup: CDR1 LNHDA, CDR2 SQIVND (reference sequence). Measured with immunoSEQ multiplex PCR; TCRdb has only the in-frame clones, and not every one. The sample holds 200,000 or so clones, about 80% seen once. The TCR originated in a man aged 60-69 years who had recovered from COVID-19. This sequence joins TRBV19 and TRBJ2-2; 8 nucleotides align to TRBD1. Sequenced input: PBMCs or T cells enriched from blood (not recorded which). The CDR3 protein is CASSGTGNTGELFF. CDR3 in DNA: TGTGCCAGTAGTGGGACAGGGAACACCGGGGAGCTGTTTTTT.